A single sample is the source of the 5 T cell receptor beta chains below, sequenced in a study of blood T cell repertoires in COVID-19. This table comes from immunoSEQ multiplex PCR, and its TCRdb copy is limited to in-frame clones, with some not included. Seen here are 250,000 to 400,000 clones, approximately 89% observed once, and the top ten hold about 5.4%. Sequenced material: PBMCs or T cells enriched from blood (not recorded which). The receptors stem from a woman between 25 and 40 years old who had recovered from COVID-19.

The chain combines TRBV7-9 with TRBJ2-4; 11 nucleotides align to TRBD1. With 2 bases clipped from V and 2 bases from J, the junction kept 5 bases outside the gene matches. The V gene's germline CDR1 is SEHNR and CDR2 FQNEAQ (reference sequence). The CDR3 is made up of 17 amino acids. The CDR3 region has the DNA TGTGCCAGCAGCTTACCTGGGACAGGGGGTCCCAAAAACATTCAGTACTTC. This sequence encodes CASSLPGTGGPKNIQYF.

CDR3 DNA: TGTGCCAGCAGTCCCGGACTGCTGGTCCAAGAGACCCAGTACTTC. It translates to CASSPGLLVQETQYF. The chain recombines TRBV27 with TRBJ2-5; D is possibly TRBD2 (5 bases). The length of the CDR3 is 15 residues. The ends were cut back, 5 bases at V and 1 base at J, with 14 bases in the middle. The V gene's germline CDR1 is MNHEY and CDR2 SMNVEV (reference sequence).

V is TRBV15 and J is TRBJ2-5; 8 bases align to TRBD1. The V gene end was trimmed by 1 base and the J gene end by 3 bases; junction bases not matched to a gene: 4. From germline, CDR1 is LNHNV and CDR2 YYDKDF (reference sequence). This CDR3 has 15 residues. In DNA, the CDR3 is TGTGCCACCAGCAGAGCCTTGGACAGGGAAGAGACCCAGTACTTC. It encodes CATSRALDREETQYF. The whole variable domain, remainder taken from reference TRBV15 and TRBJ2-5, is DAMVIQNPRYQVTQFGKPVTLSCSQTLNHNVMYWYQQKSSQAPKLLFHYYDKDFNNEADTPDNFQSRRPNTSFCFLDIRSPGLGDTAMYLCATSRALDREETQYFGPGTRLLVL.

The J gene is TRBJ1-3, the V gene TRBV20-1; unclear D gene. Trimming left V 7 bases short and J 0 bases short, with 4 bases between. Germline loops: CDR1 DFQATT, CDR2 SNEGSKA (reference sequence). The CDR3 totals 11 residues. The CDR3 reads CSVVSGNTIYF. CDR3 coding DNA: TGCAGTGTAGTCTCTGGAAACACCATATATTTT.

The chain uses TRBV19 and TRBJ1-5; D is perhaps TRBD1 (6 bases). V dropped 3 bases and J dropped 3 bases, with 12 bases sitting between them. The germline V gene has CDR1 LNHDA and CDR2 SQIVND (reference sequence). CDR3 size: 15 residues. The CDR3 DNA is TGTGCCAGTAGTATCATTTCAGGGGACAATCAGCCCCAGCATTTT. Its protein product is CASSIISGDNQPQHF.